The 15 T cell receptor beta chains below come from one sample, sequenced in a study of monozygotic twins with inflammatory bowel disease. TCRdb re-analyzed the 5' RACE reads; it lists each CDR3 protein once, without DNA. The sample has around 450,000 distinct CDR3 sequences. Material: blood. The origin of the receptors is a human donor with ulcerative colitis or Crohn's disease, or a healthy co-twin of an affected twin (not recorded which).

The rearrangement links TRBV7-2 to TRBJ2-7; TCRdb proposes TRBD1, but this gene call is untestable without DNA. This CDR3 is built from 13 residues. CDR1 and CDR2 from the germline V gene are SGHTA and FQGNSA. CDR3 sequence reads: CASRPDGNYEQYF. The full variable domain, its missing parts supplied by reference TRBV7-2 and TRBJ2-7, is GAGVSQSPSNKVTEKGKDVELRCDPISGHTALYWYRQSLGQGLEFLIYFQGNSAPDKSGLPSDRFSAERTGGSVSTLTIQRTQQEDSAVYLCASRPDGNYEQYFGPGTRLTVT.

J is TRBJ2-3 and V is TRBV7-2; the D call of TRBD1 rests on TCRdb alone, since no DNA is present to check it. CDR1 is SGHTA and CDR2 is FQGNSA in the germline V gene. This CDR3 is built from 16 residues. CDR3 residues: CASKGRDRGGTDTQYF.

CDR3 sequence: CASSFRDSFQETQYF. This sequence joins TRBV7-8 and TRBJ2-5; lacking DNA, the TRBD1 call made by TCRdb goes unchecked. CDR3 length: 15 amino acids. From germline, CDR1 is SGHVS and CDR2 FQNEAQ.

The chain carries TRBV10-3 and TRBJ2-5; the D call from TCRdb, TRBD2, cannot be confirmed without DNA. The CDR3 length is 14 residues. The V gene's germline CDR1 is ENHRY and CDR2 SYGVKD. This CDR3 is CAISGPTGGETQYF.

This chain links TRBV20-1 with TRBJ1-6. The germline V gene encodes CDR1 DFQATT and CDR2 SNEGSKA (reference sequence). This CDR3 is built from 15 residues. The CDR3 loop reads CSAPLGGRADSPLHF.

This chain links TRBV10-3 with TRBJ2-1; checking the TCRdb D call of TRBD2 is not possible without DNA. Germline CDR1 ENHRY, CDR2 SYGVKD. This CDR3 comprises 16 residues. This CDR3 reads CAIGDGSLQRGNEQFF.

V usage is TRBV7-2 and J usage is TRBJ1-1; TCRdb lists TRBD1, though no DNA is available to test this call. This CDR3 has 12 amino acids. CDR1 is SGHTA and CDR2 is FQGNSA in the germline V gene. CDR3 sequence reads: CASSPNGQEAFF. The full variable domain, with the rest looked up from reference TRBV7-2 and TRBJ1-1, is GAGVSQSPSNKVTEKGKDVELRCDPISGHTALYWYRQSLGQGLEFLIYFQGNSAPDKSGLPSDRFSAERTGGSVSTLTIQRTQQEDSAVYLCASSPNGQEAFFGQGTRLTVV.

The chain joins TRBV6-5 to TRBJ1-2; TCRdb returns TRBD1, unconfirmable since there is no DNA. Per the germline V gene, CDR1 is MNHEY and CDR2 is SVGAGI. This CDR3 spans 15 amino acids. The CDR3 region is CASSYSGQGNYGYTF.

This chain connects TRBV11-3 to TRBJ2-1. CDR1 is SGHNT, CDR2 YENEEA, per germline. The CDR3 has 12 amino acids. The CDR3 spells CASSGWDNEQFF. Full variable domain (missing parts from reference TRBV11-3 and TRBJ2-1): EAGVVQSPRYKIIEKKQPVAFWCNPISGHNTLYWYLQNLGQGPELLIRYENEEAVDDSQLPKDRFSAERLKGVDSTLKIQPAELGDSAVYLCASSGWDNEQFFGPGTRLTVL.

The rearrangement joins TRBV6-2 or TRBV6-3 to TRBJ2-1; TCRdb indicates TRBD1, and absent DNA this call remains unverified. CDR1 and CDR2 from the germline V gene are MNHEY and SVGEGT. The CDR3 consists of 13 residues. The CDR3 protein is CASSYPPSSEQFF.

The chain is built from TRBV7-2 and TRBJ2-5; TCRdb calls TRBD2, which cannot be checked without DNA. This CDR3 region has 19 residues. Looked up from germline, CDR1 is SGHTA and CDR2 is FQGNSA. CDR3 region: CASSLAGTSGGRTQETQYF. Variable domain in full (rest from reference TRBV7-2 and TRBJ2-5): GAGVSQSPSNKVTEKGKDVELRCDPISGHTALYWYRQSLGQGLEFLIYFQGNSAPDKSGLPSDRFSAERTGGSVSTLTIQRTQQEDSAVYLCASSLAGTSGGRTQETQYFGPGTRLLVL.

The V gene is TRBV19, the J gene TRBJ2-5; without DNA, the TCRdb call of TRBD2 cannot be checked. There are 15 residues in the CDR3. Per germline, CDR1 LNHDA and CDR2 SQIVND (reference sequence). CDR3 protein: CASSIPGLVMETQYF. The full variable domain, its missing parts supplied by reference TRBV19 and TRBJ2-5, is DGGITQSPKYLFRKEGQNVTLSCEQNLNHDAMYWYRQDPGQGLRLIYYSQIVNDFQKGDIAEGYSVSREKKESFPLTVTSAQKNPTAFYLCASSIPGLVMETQYFGPGTRLLVL.

The chain joins TRBV2 to TRBJ2-2; the D gene TCRdb calls, TRBD1, cannot be checked with no DNA. The CDR3 is 14 amino acids. Germline lookup yields CDR1 SNHLY and CDR2 FYNNEI. The CDR3 spells CASRSDRNTGELFF.

J is TRBJ2-7 and V is TRBV5-1. Germline values: CDR1 SGHRS, CDR2 YFSETQ. This CDR3 is built from 15 residues. CDR3 protein: CASSLVVGSSYEQYF.

CDR3 region: CASSWGHGGLEELFF. V is TRBV7-9 and J is TRBJ2-2; TCRdb returns TRBD1, unconfirmable since there is no DNA. The CDR3 totals 15 residues. The germline gives CDR1 SEHNR, CDR2 FQNEAQ (reference sequence).